A selection of T cell receptor beta chains follows, all from one sample in a study of human T cells and chemical hapten exposure. TCRdb used MiXCR to reprocess the 5' RACE reads, holding one entry per CDR3 protein. The sample records 120,000 to 150,000 distinct CDR3 sequences, around 4% being singletons. The source is a female donor in good health. Both conserved end residues are part of each CDR3. A D gene is named only where the DNA matches it firmly. Each size is once, few or many counts, or a class when the clone is expanded.

v_call,clone_size,d_call,j_call,cdr3_aa,cdr3_nt
TRBV12-3/TRBV12-4,few,TRBD1,TRBJ2-1,CASSKTGVTYNEQFF,TGTGCCAGCAGTAAGACAGGGGTCACCTACAATGAGCAGTTCTTC
TRBV5-1,many,NA,TRBJ1-2,CASSPYFQTYGYTF,TGCGCCAGCAGCCCCTACTTTCAGACATATGGCTACACCTTC
TRBV2,few,NA,TRBJ1-2,CASSEQGANYGYTF,TGTGCCAGCAGTGAGCAGGGAGCTAACTATGGCTACACCTTC
TRBV12-3/TRBV12-4,many,NA,TRBJ1-1,CASSPGTPNTEAFF,TGTGCCAGCAGCCCAGGGACTCCGAACACTGAAGCTTTCTTT
TRBV9,few,TRBD2,TRBJ2-1,CASSAASGGASEQFF,TGTGCCAGCAGCGCCGCTAGCGGGGGGGCCAGTGAGCAGTTCTTC
TRBV3-1,many,NA,TRBJ2-3,CASSQDGYTGIRDTQYF,TGTGCCAGCAGCCAAGATGGTTACACGGGGATACGCGATACGCAGTATTTT
TRBV18,many,NA,TRBJ1-2,CASSPWGQGYTF,TGTGCCAGCTCACCATGGGGGCAAGGCTACACCTTC
TRBV5-6,many,NA,TRBJ1-2,CASSLVSAYYGYTF,TGTGCCAGCAGCTTGGTATCAGCCTACTATGGCTACACCTTC
TRBV9,many,NA,TRBJ2-3,CASSPPVHTDTQYF,TGTGCCAGCAGTCCACCAGTCCACACAGATACGCAGTATTTT
TRBV9,many,NA,TRBJ2-1,CASSVLRGPVPNNEQFF,TGTGCCAGCAGCGTATTACGGGGGCCGGTTCCCAACAATGAGCAGTTCTTC
TRBV2,many,NA,TRBJ1-3,CASKQGVTIYF,TGTGCCAGCAAACAGGGAGTCACCATATATTTT
TRBV5-1,many,NA,TRBJ2-1,CASSLALTFNEQFF,TGCGCCAGCAGCTTGGCCTTGACCTTCAATGAGCAGTTCTTC
TRBV20-1,many,NA,TRBJ1-5,CSARETGVNSNQPQHF,TGCAGTGCTAGAGAAACCGGGGTGAATAGCAATCAGCCCCAGCATTTT
TRBV20-1,many,NA,TRBJ1-1,CSEVTPAKGTEAFF,TGCAGTGAGGTTACCCCCGCAAAGGGCACTGAAGCTTTCTTT
TRBV27,few,NA,TRBJ2-7,CASRGLLAYEQYF,TGTGCCAGCAGGGGGTTACTCGCCTACGAGCAGTACTTC
TRBV25-1,many,NA,TRBJ1-4,CASSEYGGNNEKLFF,TGTGCCAGCAGTGAATATGGGGGGAATAATGAAAAACTGTTTTTT
TRBV4-3,many,NA,TRBJ2-5,CASSQGPQETQYF,TGCGCCAGCAGCCAAGGGCCCCAAGAGACCCAGTACTTC
TRBV7-9,many,NA,TRBJ2-7,CASSLPELYEQYF,TGTGCCAGCAGCTTACCCGAGCTCTACGAGCAGTACTTC
TRBV10-3,many,NA,TRBJ1-6,CAISDLEGRSPLHF,TGTGCCATCAGTGATCTGGAGGGAAGGTCACCCCTCCACTTT
TRBV25-1,many,NA,TRBJ1-6,CASRASGFYSPLHF,TGTGCCAGCAGAGCTTCAGGGTTCTATTCACCCCTCCACTTT
TRBV5-6,many,TRBD1,TRBJ1-5,CASSLEARGGQPQHF,TGTGCCAGCAGCTTGGAGGCCAGGGGGGGTCAGCCCCAGCATTTT
TRBV18,few,TRBD2,TRBJ2-7,CASSPRYLAGGRNEQYF,TGTGCCAGCTCACCACGGTACCTAGCGGGGGGGAGAAACGAGCAGTACTTC